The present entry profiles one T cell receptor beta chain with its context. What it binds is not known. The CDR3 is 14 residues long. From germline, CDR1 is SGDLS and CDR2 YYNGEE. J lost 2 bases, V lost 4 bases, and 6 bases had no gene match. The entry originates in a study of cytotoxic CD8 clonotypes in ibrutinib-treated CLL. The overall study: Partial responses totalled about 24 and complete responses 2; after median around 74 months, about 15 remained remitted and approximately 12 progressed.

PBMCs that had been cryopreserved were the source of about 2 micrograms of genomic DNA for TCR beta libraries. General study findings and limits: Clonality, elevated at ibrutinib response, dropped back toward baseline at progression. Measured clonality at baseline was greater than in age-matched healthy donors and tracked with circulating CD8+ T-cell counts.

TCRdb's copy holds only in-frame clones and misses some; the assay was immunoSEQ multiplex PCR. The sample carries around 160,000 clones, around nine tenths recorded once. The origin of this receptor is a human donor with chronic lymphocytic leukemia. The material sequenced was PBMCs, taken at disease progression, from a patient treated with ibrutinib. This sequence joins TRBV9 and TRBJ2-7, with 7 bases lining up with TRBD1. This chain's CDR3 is CASSPRTGTYEQYF. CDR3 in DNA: TGTGCCAGCAGCCCCCGGACAGGTACCTACGAGCAGTACTTC.